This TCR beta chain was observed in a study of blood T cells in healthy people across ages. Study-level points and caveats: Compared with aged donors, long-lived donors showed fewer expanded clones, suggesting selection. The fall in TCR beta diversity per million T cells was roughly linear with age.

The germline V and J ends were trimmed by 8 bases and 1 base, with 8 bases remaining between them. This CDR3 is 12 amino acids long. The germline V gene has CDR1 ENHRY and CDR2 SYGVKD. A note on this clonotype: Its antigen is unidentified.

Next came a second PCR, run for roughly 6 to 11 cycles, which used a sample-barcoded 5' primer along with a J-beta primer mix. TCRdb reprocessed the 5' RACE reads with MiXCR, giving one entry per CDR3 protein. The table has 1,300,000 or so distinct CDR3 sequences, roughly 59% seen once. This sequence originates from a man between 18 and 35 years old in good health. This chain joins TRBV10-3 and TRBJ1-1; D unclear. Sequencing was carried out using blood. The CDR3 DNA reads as TGTGCCATCGGCGGCAGGAACACTGAAGCTTTCTTT. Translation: CAIGGRNTEAFF.